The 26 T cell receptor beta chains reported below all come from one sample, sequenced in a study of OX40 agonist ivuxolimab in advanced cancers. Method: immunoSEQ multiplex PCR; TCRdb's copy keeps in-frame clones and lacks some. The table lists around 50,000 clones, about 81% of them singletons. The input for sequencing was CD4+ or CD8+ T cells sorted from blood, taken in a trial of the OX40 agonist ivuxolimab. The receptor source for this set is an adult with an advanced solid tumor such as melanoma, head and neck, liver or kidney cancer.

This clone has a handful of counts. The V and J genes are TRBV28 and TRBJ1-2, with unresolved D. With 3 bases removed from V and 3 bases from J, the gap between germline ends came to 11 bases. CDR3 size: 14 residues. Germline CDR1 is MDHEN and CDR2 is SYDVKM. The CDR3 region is CASSLGEIHYGYTF. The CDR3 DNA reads TGTGCCAGCAGTTTGGGAGAGATCCACTATGGCTACACCTTC.

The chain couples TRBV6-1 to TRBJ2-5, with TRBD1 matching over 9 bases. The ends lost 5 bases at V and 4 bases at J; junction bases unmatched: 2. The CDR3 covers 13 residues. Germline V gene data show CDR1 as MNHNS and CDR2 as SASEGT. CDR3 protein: CASSTQGAETQYF. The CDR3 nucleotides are TGTGCCAGCAGTACACAGGGGGCAGAGACCCAGTACTTC.

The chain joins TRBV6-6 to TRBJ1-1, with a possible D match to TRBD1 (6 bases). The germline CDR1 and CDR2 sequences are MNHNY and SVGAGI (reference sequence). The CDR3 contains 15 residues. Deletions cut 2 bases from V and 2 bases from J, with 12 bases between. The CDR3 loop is CASSYERQVNTEAFF. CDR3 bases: TGTGCCAGCAGTTACGAAAGACAGGTTAACACTGAAGCTTTCTTT.

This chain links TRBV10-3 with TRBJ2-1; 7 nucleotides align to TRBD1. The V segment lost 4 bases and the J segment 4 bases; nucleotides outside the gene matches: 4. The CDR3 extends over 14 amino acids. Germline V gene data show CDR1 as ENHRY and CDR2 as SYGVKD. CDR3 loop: CAISVTGMYNEQFF. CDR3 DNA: TGTGCCATCAGTGTGACAGGGATGTACAATGAGCAGTTCTTC.

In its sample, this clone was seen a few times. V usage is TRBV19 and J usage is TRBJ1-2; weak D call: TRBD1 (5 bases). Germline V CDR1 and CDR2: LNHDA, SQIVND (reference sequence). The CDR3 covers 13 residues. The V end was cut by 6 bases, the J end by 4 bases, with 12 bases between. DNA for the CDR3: TGTGCCAGTAGGTGGGGCCCTACCTATGGCTACACCTTC. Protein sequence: CASRWGPTYGYTF.

The CDR3 here is CATSRTTLGPVGPQHF. CDR3 bases: TGTGCCACCAGCAGAACCACCCTCGGCCCGGTCGGGCCCCAGCATTTT. This chain joins TRBV15 and TRBJ1-5, with D unclear. Trimming took 2 bases from V and 9 from J, leaving 20 bases between them. The CDR3 is 16 residues long. Germline V gene data show CDR1 as LNHNV and CDR2 as YYDKDF (reference sequence).

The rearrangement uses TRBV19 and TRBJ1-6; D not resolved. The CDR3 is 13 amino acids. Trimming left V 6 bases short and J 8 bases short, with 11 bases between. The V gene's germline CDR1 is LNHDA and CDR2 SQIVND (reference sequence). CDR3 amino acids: CASRPYADSPLHF. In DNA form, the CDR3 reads TGTGCCAGTAGACCTTACGCGGATTCACCCCTCCACTTT.

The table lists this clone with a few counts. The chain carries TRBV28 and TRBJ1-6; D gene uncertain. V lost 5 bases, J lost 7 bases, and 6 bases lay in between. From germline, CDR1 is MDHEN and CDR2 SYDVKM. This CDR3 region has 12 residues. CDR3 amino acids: CASSKRNSPLHF. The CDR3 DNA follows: TGTGCCAGCAGTAAACGGAATTCACCCCTCCACTTT.

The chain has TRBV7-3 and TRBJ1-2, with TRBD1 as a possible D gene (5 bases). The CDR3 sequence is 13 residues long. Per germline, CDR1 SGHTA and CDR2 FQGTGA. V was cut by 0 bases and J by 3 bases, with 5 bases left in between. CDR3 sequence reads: CASSLTGDYGYTF. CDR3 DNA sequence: TGTGCCAGCAGCTTAACGGGGGACTATGGCTACACCTTC.

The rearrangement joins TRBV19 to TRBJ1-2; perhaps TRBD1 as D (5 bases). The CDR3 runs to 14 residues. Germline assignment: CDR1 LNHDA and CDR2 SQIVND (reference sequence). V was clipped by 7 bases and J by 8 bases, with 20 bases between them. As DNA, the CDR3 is TGTGCCAGTACGCAGGGTTTGAGTTATTTAGGCTACACCTTC. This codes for CASTQGLSYLGYTF.

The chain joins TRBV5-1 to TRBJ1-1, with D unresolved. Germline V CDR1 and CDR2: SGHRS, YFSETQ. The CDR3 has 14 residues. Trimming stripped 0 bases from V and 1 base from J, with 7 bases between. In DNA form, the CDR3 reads TGCGCCAGCAGCTTGGAGACCGGGAACACTGAAGCTTTCTTT. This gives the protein CASSLETGNTEAFF.

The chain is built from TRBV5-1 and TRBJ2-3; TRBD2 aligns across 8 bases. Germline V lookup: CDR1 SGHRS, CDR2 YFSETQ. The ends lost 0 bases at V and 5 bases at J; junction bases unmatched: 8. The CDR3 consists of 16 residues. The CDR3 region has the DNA TGCGCCAGCAGCTTGGAGAGCGGGGGAGGAGTAGATACGCAGTATTTT. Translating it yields CASSLESGGGVDTQYF.

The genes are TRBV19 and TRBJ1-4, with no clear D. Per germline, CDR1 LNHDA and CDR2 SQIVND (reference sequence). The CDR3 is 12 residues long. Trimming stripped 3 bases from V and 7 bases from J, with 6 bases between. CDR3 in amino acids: CASSMRSEKLFF. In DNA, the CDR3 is TGTGCCAGTAGTATGAGGAGTGAAAAACTGTTTTTT.

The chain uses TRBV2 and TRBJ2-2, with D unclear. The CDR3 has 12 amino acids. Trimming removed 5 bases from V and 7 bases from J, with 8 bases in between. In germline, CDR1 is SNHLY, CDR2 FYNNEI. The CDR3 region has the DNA TGTGCCAGCAGTAGGGTAGTCGGGGAGCTGTTTTTT. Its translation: CASSRVVGELFF.

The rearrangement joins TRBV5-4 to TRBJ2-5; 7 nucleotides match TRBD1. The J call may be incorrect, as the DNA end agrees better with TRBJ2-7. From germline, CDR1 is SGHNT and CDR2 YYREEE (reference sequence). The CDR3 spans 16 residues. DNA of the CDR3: TGTGCCAGCAGCTTTATCCCCCGGACAGGCTCCTACGAGCAGTACTTC. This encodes CASSFIPRTGSYEQYF.

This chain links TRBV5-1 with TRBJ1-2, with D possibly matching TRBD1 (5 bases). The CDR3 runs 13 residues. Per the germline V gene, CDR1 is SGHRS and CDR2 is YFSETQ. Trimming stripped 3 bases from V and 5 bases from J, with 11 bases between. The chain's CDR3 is CASSYGAAYGYTF. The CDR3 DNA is TGCGCCAGCAGCTATGGGGCTGCTTATGGCTACACCTTC.

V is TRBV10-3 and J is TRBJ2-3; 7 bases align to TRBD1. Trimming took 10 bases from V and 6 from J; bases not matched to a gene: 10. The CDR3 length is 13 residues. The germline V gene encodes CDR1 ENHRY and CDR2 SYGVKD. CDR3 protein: CATSDRATDTQYF. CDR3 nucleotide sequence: TGTGCCACCTCTGACAGGGCAACCGATACGCAGTATTTT.

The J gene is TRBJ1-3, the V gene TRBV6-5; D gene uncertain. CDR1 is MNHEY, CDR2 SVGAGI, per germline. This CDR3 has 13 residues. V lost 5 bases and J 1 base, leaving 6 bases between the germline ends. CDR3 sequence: CASSERSGNTIYF. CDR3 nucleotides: TGTGCCAGCAGTGAACGGTCTGGAAACACCATATATTTT.

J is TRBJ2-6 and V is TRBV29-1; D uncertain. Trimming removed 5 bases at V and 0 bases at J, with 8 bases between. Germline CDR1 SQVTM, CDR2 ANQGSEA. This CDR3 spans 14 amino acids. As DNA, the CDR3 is TGCAGCGTTTGGAGACACTCTGGGGCCAACGTCCTGACTTTC. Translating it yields CSVWRHSGANVLTF. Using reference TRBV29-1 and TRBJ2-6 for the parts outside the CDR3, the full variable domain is SAVISQKPSRDICQRGTSLTIQCQVDSQVTMMFWYRQQPGQSLTLIATANQGSEATYESGFVIDKFPISRPNLTFSTLTVSNMSPEDSSIYLCSVWRHSGANVLTFGAGSRLTVL.

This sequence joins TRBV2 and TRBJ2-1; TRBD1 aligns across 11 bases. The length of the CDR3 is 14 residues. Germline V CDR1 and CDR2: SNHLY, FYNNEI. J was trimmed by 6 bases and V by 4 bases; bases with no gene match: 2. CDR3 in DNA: TGTGCCAGCAGTGTTGGGACAGGGGGCAATGAGCAGTTCTTC. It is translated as CASSVGTGGNEQFF.

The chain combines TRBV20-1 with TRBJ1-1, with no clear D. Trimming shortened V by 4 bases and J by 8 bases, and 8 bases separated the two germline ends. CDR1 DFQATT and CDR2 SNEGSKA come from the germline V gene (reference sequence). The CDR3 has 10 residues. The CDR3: CSATRQEAFF. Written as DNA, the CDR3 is TGCAGTGCTACTCGTCAAGAAGCTTTCTTT.

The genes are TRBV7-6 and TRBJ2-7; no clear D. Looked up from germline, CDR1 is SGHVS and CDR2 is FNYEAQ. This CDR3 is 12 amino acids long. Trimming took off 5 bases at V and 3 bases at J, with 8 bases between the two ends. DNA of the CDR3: TGTGCCAGCAGCCAATCGGGCTACGAGCAGTACTTC. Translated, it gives CASSQSGYEQYF.

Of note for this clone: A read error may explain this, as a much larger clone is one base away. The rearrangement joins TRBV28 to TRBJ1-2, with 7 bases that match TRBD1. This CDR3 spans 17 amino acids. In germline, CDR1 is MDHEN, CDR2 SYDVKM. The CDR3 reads CASSLSPSGTANYGYAF. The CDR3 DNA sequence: TGTGCCAGCAGCCTCAGCCCTTCAGGGACAGCTAACTATGGCTACGCCTTC.

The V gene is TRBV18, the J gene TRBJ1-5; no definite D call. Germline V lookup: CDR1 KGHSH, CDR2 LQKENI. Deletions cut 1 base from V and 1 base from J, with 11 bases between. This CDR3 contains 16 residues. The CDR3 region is CASSPLFGGSNQPQHF. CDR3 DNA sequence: TGTGCCAGCTCACCACTTTTCGGCGGGAGCAATCAGCCCCAGCATTTT.

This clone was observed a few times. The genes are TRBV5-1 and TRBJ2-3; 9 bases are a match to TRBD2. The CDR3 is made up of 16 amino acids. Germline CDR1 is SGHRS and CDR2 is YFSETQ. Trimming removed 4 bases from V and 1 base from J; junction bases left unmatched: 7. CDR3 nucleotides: TGCGCCAGCAGCCCATCACCTAGCGGGGGCACAGATACGCAGTATTTT. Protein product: CASSPSPSGGTDTQYF.

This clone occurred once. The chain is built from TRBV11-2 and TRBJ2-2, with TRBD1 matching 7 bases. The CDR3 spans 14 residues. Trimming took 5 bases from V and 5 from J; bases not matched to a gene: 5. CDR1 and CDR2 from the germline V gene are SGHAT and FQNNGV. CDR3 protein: CASSQNRGTGELFF. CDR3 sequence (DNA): TGTGCCAGCAGCCAAAACAGGGGTACCGGGGAGCTGTTTTTT.